Listed below are T cell receptor beta chains from one sample, sequenced in a study of identical twins. TCRdb fed the 5' RACE reads into MiXCR, producing one record per CDR3 protein. The data hold approximately 700,000 distinct CDR3 sequences, with roughly 18% observed a single time. Separately, the same data were catalogued under a study of T cells expressing NK-cell markers.

The material sequenced was PBMCs. These receptors came from a young woman in good health. Each CDR3 is given with its conserved first and last residue. Fields, in order: D gene, V gene, J gene, clone size, CDR3 DNA, CDR3 protein. A D gene is named only where the DNA matches it firmly. Only some rows state a clone size, as once, few, many or a class for expanded clones.

d_gene: .
v_gene: TRBV12-3/TRBV12-4
j_gene: TRBJ2-3
abundance: .
CDR3nt: TGTGCCAGCCTCCCCCGCCGGGGCACAGATACGCAGTATTTT
CDR3aa: CASLPRRGTDTQYF

d_gene: .
v_gene: TRBV20-1
j_gene: TRBJ2-6
abundance: few
CDR3nt: TGCAGTGCTTTGACAGTACTCTCTGGGGCCAACGTCCTGACTTTC
CDR3aa: CSALTVLSGANVLTF

d_gene: .
v_gene: TRBV20-1
j_gene: TRBJ2-3
abundance: few
CDR3nt: TGCAGTGTCTCACAGGGTCCAGATACGCAGTATTTT
CDR3aa: CSVSQGPDTQYF

d_gene: TRBD1
v_gene: TRBV24-1
j_gene: TRBJ2-3
abundance: few
CDR3nt: TGTGCCACCAGTGATTCGGACAGGGGGCGGGATACGCAGTATTTT
CDR3aa: CATSDSDRGRDTQYF

d_gene: .
v_gene: TRBV6-2/TRBV6-3
j_gene: TRBJ2-5
abundance: .
CDR3nt: TGTGCCAGCAGCCCGGACTCCGGAGAAGAGACCCAGTACTTC
CDR3aa: CASSPDSGEETQYF

d_gene: .
v_gene: TRBV5-1
j_gene: TRBJ1-1
abundance: few
CDR3nt: TGCGCCAGCAGCTTGGCCGGGAGGGTACGGGTGGACGCTTTCTTT
CDR3aa: CASSLAGRVRVDAFF

d_gene: .
v_gene: TRBV2
j_gene: TRBJ2-7
abundance: .
CDR3nt: TGTGCCAGCAGCCGGGTCAACTACGAGCAGTACTTC
CDR3aa: CASSRVNYEQYF

d_gene: TRBD2
v_gene: TRBV12-3/TRBV12-4
j_gene: TRBJ2-3
abundance: .
CDR3nt: TGTGCCAGCATGCGCGGCGGGAGATCGGGCGCAGATACGCAGTATTTT
CDR3aa: CASMRGGRSGADTQYF

d_gene: TRBD1
v_gene: TRBV12-3/TRBV12-4
j_gene: TRBJ2-4
abundance: .
CDR3nt: TGTGCCAGCACCATCGGACAGGGGGACATTCAGTACTTC
CDR3aa: CASTIGQGDIQYF

d_gene: .
v_gene: TRBV5-1
j_gene: TRBJ2-7
abundance: .
CDR3nt: TGCGCCAGCAAAACTGGGATACGAGGCAACGAGCAGTACTTC
CDR3aa: CASKTGIRGNEQYF

d_gene: .
v_gene: TRBV5-6
j_gene: TRBJ2-3
abundance: .
CDR3nt: TGTGCCTCCTATGGGACCGGGGGCACAGATACGCAGTATTTT
CDR3aa: CASYGTGGTDTQYF

d_gene: .
v_gene: TRBV4-1
j_gene: TRBJ2-4
abundance: once
CDR3nt: TGCGCCAGCAGCCAAGCTTGGGCTACGGGAAACATTCAGTACTTC
CDR3aa: CASSQAWATGNIQYF

d_gene: TRBD2
v_gene: TRBV6-1
j_gene: TRBJ2-1
abundance: .
CDR3nt: TGTGCCAGCAGTCGCCGGTCTAGCGGGAGGTTGGGGAATGAGCAGTTCTTC
CDR3aa: CASSRRSSGRLGNEQFF

d_gene: TRBD2
v_gene: TRBV7-6
j_gene: TRBJ2-1
abundance: .
CDR3nt: TGTGCCAGCAGCTCCCCTAGCGGGAGTTACAATGAGCAGTTCTTC
CDR3aa: CASSSPSGSYNEQFF

d_gene: .
v_gene: TRBV27
j_gene: TRBJ2-1
abundance: .
CDR3nt: TGTGCCAGCACTAATTCCCCCCTTTTGCCCGAGCAGTTCTTC
CDR3aa: CASTNSPLLPEQFF

d_gene: .
v_gene: TRBV15
j_gene: TRBJ2-2
abundance: few
CDR3nt: TGTGCCACCAGTTACTCAGGATCGACCGGGGAGCTGTTTTTT
CDR3aa: CATSYSGSTGELFF

d_gene: .
v_gene: TRBV7-2
j_gene: TRBJ2-1
abundance: .
CDR3nt: TGTGCCAGCAGCCAGGGACGTCTCAATGAGCAGTTCTTC
CDR3aa: CASSQGRLNEQFF

d_gene: .
v_gene: TRBV6-2/TRBV6-3
j_gene: TRBJ1-5
abundance: few
CDR3nt: TGTGCCAGCAGTAGGCCAGGGCTAGCCCAGCATTTT
CDR3aa: CASSRPGLAQHF

d_gene: TRBD1
v_gene: TRBV9
j_gene: TRBJ2-7
abundance: .
CDR3nt: TGTGCCAGCAGCGTAGGGGACAGCGCCGAGCAGTACTTC
CDR3aa: CASSVGDSAEQYF

d_gene: .
v_gene: TRBV10-1
j_gene: TRBJ2-1
abundance: few
CDR3nt: TGCGCCAGCACCTCCCTGGGGAGGTCCTACAATGAGCAGTTCTTC
CDR3aa: CASTSLGRSYNEQFF

d_gene: TRBD1
v_gene: TRBV9
j_gene: TRBJ1-2
abundance: few
CDR3nt: TGTGCCAGTCACGGAGGAACAGGGGGCGTCGGGTATGGCTACACCTTC
CDR3aa: CASHGGTGGVGYGYTF

d_gene: TRBD1
v_gene: TRBV12-3/TRBV12-4
j_gene: TRBJ1-2
abundance: few
CDR3nt: TGTGCCAGCAGCCGGGACAGGGCTGGCTATGGCTACACCTTC
CDR3aa: CASSRDRAGYGYTF

d_gene: .
v_gene: TRBV6-6
j_gene: TRBJ2-1
abundance: .
CDR3nt: TGTGCCAGTACCCCCGGTAATGAGCAGTTCTTC
CDR3aa: CASTPGNEQFF

d_gene: TRBD2
v_gene: TRBV20-1
j_gene: TRBJ2-2
abundance: many
CDR3nt: TGCAGTGCTCGGGAGGGCCCAGGCACCGGGGAGCTGTTTTTT
CDR3aa: CSAREGPGTGELFF

d_gene: .
v_gene: TRBV20-1
j_gene: TRBJ2-7
abundance: .
CDR3nt: TGCAGTGCTAGCCGGTCCGGAGTTCGGGGAGTCGAGCAGTACTTC
CDR3aa: CSASRSGVRGVEQYF

d_gene: TRBD2
v_gene: TRBV12-3/TRBV12-4
j_gene: TRBJ2-2
abundance: .
CDR3nt: TGTGCCAGCAGTTTAAGCGCTAGCGGGACCGGGGAGCTGTTTTTT
CDR3aa: CASSLSASGTGELFF

d_gene: TRBD2
v_gene: TRBV4-3
j_gene: TRBJ2-1
abundance: .
CDR3nt: TGCGCCAGCAGCCAAGAAGGACTAGCGGCCTACAATGAGCAGTTCTTC
CDR3aa: CASSQEGLAAYNEQFF

d_gene: TRBD1
v_gene: TRBV20-1
j_gene: TRBJ1-2
abundance: many
CDR3nt: TGCAGTGCTAGGAGGACAGGCAACTATGGCTACACCTTC
CDR3aa: CSARRTGNYGYTF

d_gene: TRBD2
v_gene: TRBV20-1
j_gene: TRBJ2-7
abundance: .
CDR3nt: TGCAGTGTCCCAACTAGCGGTTCCTACGAGCAGTACTTC
CDR3aa: CSVPTSGSYEQYF

d_gene: .
v_gene: TRBV5-6
j_gene: TRBJ1-1
abundance: once
CDR3nt: TGTGCCAGCAGCTCATTCGTGGGCAGCACTGAAGCTTTCTTT
CDR3aa: CASSSFVGSTEAFF

d_gene: .
v_gene: TRBV7-2
j_gene: TRBJ2-1
abundance: few
CDR3nt: TGTGCCAGCAGCCCACAGGGCATGGTCAACAATGAGCAGTTCTTC
CDR3aa: CASSPQGMVNNEQFF

d_gene: TRBD2
v_gene: TRBV7-9
j_gene: TRBJ2-1
abundance: .
CDR3nt: TGTGCCAGCAGCCTCACTAGCGGGAGACAAGTTGATGAGCAGTTCTTC
CDR3aa: CASSLTSGRQVDEQFF

d_gene: .
v_gene: TRBV7-9
j_gene: TRBJ2-3
abundance: .
CDR3nt: TGTGCCAGCAGCTTAGATAACAGCTACACAGATACGCAGTATTTT
CDR3aa: CASSLDNSYTDTQYF

d_gene: .
v_gene: TRBV7-9
j_gene: TRBJ1-1
abundance: few
CDR3nt: TGTGCCAGCAGCTTAGGGCGTGAACGTAAGAACACTGAAGCTTTCTTT
CDR3aa: CASSLGRERKNTEAFF

d_gene: .
v_gene: TRBV20-1
j_gene: TRBJ1-1
abundance: .
CDR3nt: TGCAGTGCTAGACCCGACAGGCTGGCTGAAGCTTTCTTT
CDR3aa: CSARPDRLAEAFF

d_gene: .
v_gene: TRBV29-1
j_gene: TRBJ2-5
abundance: few
CDR3nt: TGCAGCGTTGCCGTAGGTGGCGAGACCCAGTACTTC
CDR3aa: CSVAVGGETQYF

d_gene: .
v_gene: TRBV7-2
j_gene: TRBJ2-2
abundance: few
CDR3nt: TGTGCCAGCAGACTAATCACCGGGGAGCTGTTTTTT
CDR3aa: CASRLITGELFF

d_gene: .
v_gene: TRBV24-1
j_gene: TRBJ2-1
abundance: once
CDR3nt: TGTGCCACCAGTGGGGGGGACAGACAGTTCTTC
CDR3aa: CATSGGDRQFF

d_gene: .
v_gene: TRBV20-1
j_gene: TRBJ1-2
abundance: .
CDR3nt: TGCAGTGCTAGCCTCGACAGGAGGGGTGGCTACACCTTC
CDR3aa: CSASLDRRGGYTF

d_gene: .
v_gene: TRBV12-3/TRBV12-4
j_gene: TRBJ2-5
abundance: few
CDR3nt: TGTGCCAGCATACTGTGGAGGACCGACTTC
CDR3aa: CASILWRTDF

d_gene: .
v_gene: TRBV7-8
j_gene: TRBJ2-6
abundance: .
CDR3nt: TGTGCCAGCAGCGCCCCCGCCTCTGGGGCCAACGTCCTGACTTTC
CDR3aa: CASSAPASGANVLTF

d_gene: TRBD2
v_gene: TRBV6-2/TRBV6-3
j_gene: TRBJ2-2
abundance: .
CDR3nt: TGTGCCAGCACGCTAGCGGGAGGGACCGGGGAGCTGTTTTTT
CDR3aa: CASTLAGGTGELFF

d_gene: .
v_gene: TRBV6-1
j_gene: TRBJ2-7
abundance: .
CDR3nt: TGTGCCAGCAGCGAAGACTGGACAACAAACAACCCCTACGAGCAGTACTTC
CDR3aa: CASSEDWTTNNPYEQYF

d_gene: .
v_gene: TRBV6-5
j_gene: TRBJ2-7
abundance: .
CDR3nt: TGTGCCAGCAGTTTCTCACGACGGGCCGTTGCCTACGAGCAGTACTTC
CDR3aa: CASSFSRRAVAYEQYF

d_gene: .
v_gene: TRBV12-3/TRBV12-4
j_gene: TRBJ2-2
abundance: .
CDR3nt: TGTGCCAGCAGCCATCAGGGGACGGAGCTGTTTTTT
CDR3aa: CASSHQGTELFF

d_gene: .
v_gene: TRBV7-8
j_gene: TRBJ2-1
abundance: .
CDR3nt: TGTGCCAGCAGCCCCACCTTCTCCGGGAGCTCCTACAATGAGCAGTTCTTC
CDR3aa: CASSPTFSGSSYNEQFF

d_gene: .
v_gene: TRBV7-2
j_gene: TRBJ2-1
abundance: few
CDR3nt: TGTGCCAGCAGCTTAGGGGCTAGGGGGTCCTACAATGAGCAGTTCTTC
CDR3aa: CASSLGARGSYNEQFF

d_gene: .
v_gene: TRBV6-1
j_gene: TRBJ2-5
abundance: .
CDR3nt: TGTGCCAGCAGTCCTGGGTTGGGCAAGAACACCCAGTACTTC
CDR3aa: CASSPGLGKNTQYF

d_gene: TRBD1
v_gene: TRBV12-5
j_gene: TRBJ2-2
abundance: .
CDR3nt: TGTGCTAGTGGTTTGCCCGGACAGGCGAACACCGGGGAGCTGTTTTTT
CDR3aa: CASGLPGQANTGELFF

d_gene: .
v_gene: TRBV7-8
j_gene: TRBJ1-2
abundance: few
CDR3nt: TGTGCCAGCAGCTTAAGAGCTTTCTATGGCTACACCTTC
CDR3aa: CASSLRAFYGYTF

d_gene: TRBD2
v_gene: TRBV3-1
j_gene: TRBJ2-3
abundance: few
CDR3nt: TGTGCCAGCGTGATGGGGACTAGCGGAGCAGATACGCAGTATTTT
CDR3aa: CASVMGTSGADTQYF

d_gene: .
v_gene: TRBV4-1
j_gene: TRBJ2-3
abundance: .
CDR3nt: TGCGCCAGCAGCCAAGAATCCCCGGGTTCAGATACGCAGTATTTT
CDR3aa: CASSQESPGSDTQYF

d_gene: .
v_gene: TRBV20-1
j_gene: TRBJ2-3
abundance: .
CDR3nt: TGCAGTGCTAGCGCCAAGGCCTGGGGCACAGATACGCAGTATTTT
CDR3aa: CSASAKAWGTDTQYF

d_gene: .
v_gene: TRBV29-1
j_gene: TRBJ1-2
abundance: .
CDR3nt: TGCAGCGCTCATGTGGGGGAGAAGTTTGGCTACACCTTC
CDR3aa: CSAHVGEKFGYTF

d_gene: TRBD2
v_gene: TRBV10-1
j_gene: TRBJ2-1
abundance: .
CDR3nt: TGCGCCAGCAGTGAACTAGCGGCTAGCTCCTACAATGAGCAGTTCTTC
CDR3aa: CASSELAASSYNEQFF

d_gene: .
v_gene: TRBV20-1
j_gene: TRBJ2-1
abundance: .
CDR3nt: TGCAGTGCGTCGGGGAGTGAGCAGTTCTTC
CDR3aa: CSASGSEQFF

d_gene: TRBD2
v_gene: TRBV7-8
j_gene: TRBJ2-1
abundance: .
CDR3nt: TGTGCCAGCAGCTTATTCCCGCAGGGAGGGGCCAATGAGCAGTTCTTC
CDR3aa: CASSLFPQGGANEQFF

d_gene: TRBD1
v_gene: TRBV6-1
j_gene: TRBJ1-5
abundance: .
CDR3nt: TGTGCCAGCAGGCCAACTCGACAGGGACCTGCGCCCCAGCATTTT
CDR3aa: CASRPTRQGPAPQHF

d_gene: .
v_gene: TRBV20-1
j_gene: TRBJ1-2
abundance: .
CDR3nt: TGCAGTACCCCGCTTGGAGCCGCGCAGAACTATGGCTACACCTTC
CDR3aa: CSTPLGAAQNYGYTF

d_gene: TRBD1
v_gene: TRBV7-2
j_gene: TRBJ2-7
abundance: .
CDR3nt: TGTGCCAGCAGCTTTAGACAGGGCTACGAGCAGTACTTC
CDR3aa: CASSFRQGYEQYF